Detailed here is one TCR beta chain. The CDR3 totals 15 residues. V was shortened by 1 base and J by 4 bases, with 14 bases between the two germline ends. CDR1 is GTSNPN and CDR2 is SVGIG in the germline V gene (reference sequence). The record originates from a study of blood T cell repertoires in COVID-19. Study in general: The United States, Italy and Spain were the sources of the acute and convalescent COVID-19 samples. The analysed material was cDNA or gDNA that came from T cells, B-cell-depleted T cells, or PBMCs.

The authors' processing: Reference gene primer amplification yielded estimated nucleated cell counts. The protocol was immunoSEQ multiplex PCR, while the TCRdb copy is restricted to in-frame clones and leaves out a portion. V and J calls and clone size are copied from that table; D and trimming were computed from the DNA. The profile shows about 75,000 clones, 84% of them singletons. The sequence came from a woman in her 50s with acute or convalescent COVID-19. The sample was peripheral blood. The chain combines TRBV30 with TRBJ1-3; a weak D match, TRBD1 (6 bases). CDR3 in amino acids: CAWSDWGGTGNTIYF. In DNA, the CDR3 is TGTGCCTGGAGTGATTGGGGGGGCACAGGAAACACCATATATTTT.